These T cell receptor beta chains were read from a single sample in a study of blood T cell repertoires in COVID-19. Sequencing was performed with immunoSEQ multiplex PCR; in TCRdb, only in-frame clones are kept and a portion is missing. The sample holds about 240,000 clones, more than 85% seen once. Source material: PBMCs or T cells enriched from blood (not recorded which). The receptors were sampled from a woman aged 30 to 39 who had recovered from COVID-19. Each CDR3 is given with its conserved first and last residue. Fields, in order: CDR3 DNA, CDR3 protein, CDR3 length, V gene, D gene, J gene, clone size. The D gene is left open where the match is weak. The size field is filled for only some rows; it gives once, few, many or a size class.

TGTGCCAGCAGCTTAAATAGGCTAGCGGGAGGGCCGCAGAATGAGCAGTTCTTC | CASSLNRLAGGPQNEQFF | 18 | TRBV7-2 | TRBD2 | TRBJ2-1 | -
TGTGCCAGCAGTTCGCGACTAGCGGGAGAGTACGAGCAGTACTTC | CASSSRLAGEYEQYF | 15 | TRBV7-2 | TRBD2 | TRBJ2-7 | -
TGTGCCAGCAGCCTCCGACAGGGGGTATTGACCGGGGAGCTGTTTTTT | CASSLRQGVLTGELFF | 16 | TRBV7-9 | TRBD1 | TRBJ2-2 | -
TGTGCCAGCAGGACCCGGGGGGAGCAGTACTTC | CASRTRGEQYF | 11 | TRBV5-8 | - | TRBJ2-7 | -
TGTGCCAGCAGCCCCGGACAGGGCCCTAGCTCCTACGAGCAGTACTTC | CASSPGQGPSSYEQYF | 16 | TRBV7-9 | TRBD1 | TRBJ2-7 | -
TGTGCCAGCAGCCAAGATACGGGTCAGCCCCAGCATTTT | CASSQDTGQPQHF | 13 | TRBV3-1/TRBV3-2 | - | TRBJ1-5 | -
TGTGCCAGCAGCTTTTCGGACAGGCCGAACACCGGGGAGCTGTTTTTT | CASSFSDRPNTGELFF | 16 | TRBV7-2 | TRBD1 | TRBJ2-2 | -
TGTGCCAGCAGGATCGAAGGGACAGGGGAGACTGAAGCTTTCTTT | CASRIEGTGETEAFF | 15 | TRBV6-5 | TRBD1 | TRBJ1-1 | once
TGCAGCGCCGGGGGAGCAACCTACGAGCAGTACTTC | CSAGGATYEQYF | 12 | TRBV29-1 | - | TRBJ2-7 | -
TGTGCCAGCAGCAATCATCGGCTGGGTTTGAGGTCCCACGAGCAGTACTTC | CASSNHRLGLRSHEQYF | 17 | TRBV21-1 | - | TRBJ2-7 | -
TGCAGTGCTAGTTCAGGGGGCACCTACGAGCAGTACTTC | CSASSGGTYEQYF | 13 | TRBV20-1 | TRBD1 | TRBJ2-7 | -
TGTGCCAGCAGCGTAGAGGGAGAGATCAATCAGCCCCAGCATTTT | CASSVEGEINQPQHF | 15 | TRBV9 | - | TRBJ1-5 | -
TGTGCCAGCAGCTTATTAATAGGGGGAGACACTGAAGCTTTCTTT | CASSLLIGGDTEAFF | 15 | TRBV7-2 | - | TRBJ1-1 | once
TGTGCCAGCAGCTTGATGGGACTCATGAACACTGAAGCTTTCTTT | CASSLMGLMNTEAFF | 15 | TRBV7-9 | - | TRBJ1-1 | -
TGTGCCAGCAGCTTAGAGAAAGGCAGGGCGATCTTTTATGGCTACACCTTC | CASSLEKGRAIFYGYTF | 17 | TRBV13 | - | TRBJ1-2 | -
TGTGCCAGCAGTTACGTGACATACAATGAGCAGTTCTTC | CASSYVTYNEQFF | 13 | TRBV6-2/TRBV6-3 | - | TRBJ2-1 | -
TGCGCCAGCAGCCAAGGGACAGCAACTAATGAAAAACTGTTTTTT | CASSQGTATNEKLFF | 15 | TRBV4-3 | - | TRBJ1-4 | -
TGCAGCGTTGGATTTGCGTCCGCAGATACGCAGTATTTT | CSVGFASADTQYF | 13 | TRBV29-1 | - | TRBJ2-3 | -
TGTGCCATCAGCCCGGACAGGGAGGCTTCACCCCTCCACTTT | CAISPDREASPLHF | 14 | TRBV10-3 | TRBD1 | TRBJ1-6 | -
TGTGCCAGCAGCCAAGTAGATTACGAGCAGTACTTC | CASSQVDYEQYF | 12 | TRBV4-2 | - | TRBJ2-7 | few